The TCR beta chain described here comes from a study of molecular identifiers for immune sequencing clone quantification. Study-wide findings and caveats: Barcode collisions between identical TCR molecules could shrink estimates of highly expanded clone sizes.

The naive CD8 libraries originated from between roughly 18,000 and 1,100,000 sorted cells and drew on 10%, 30% or 50% RNA. MiXCR, applied by TCRdb to the PCR reads, yields one record per CDR3 protein. The sample holds hundreds of thousands of distinct CDR3 sequences, about 25% seen once. Concerning this clonotype itself: Its antigen remains unknown. This may stem from a read error, because a much larger clone lies one nucleotide away.

The clonotype was recovered from a human donor in good health. Some libraries in this study had Jurkat cell RNA spiked in. Sequencing used naive CD8+ T cells from blood, with Jurkat cell RNA spiked in. Described subset: FACS-sorted CD8+CD4-CCR7+CD45RA+ naive T cells.

CDR3 nucleotides: TGTGCCAGCAGCCCGAGGAGAGAAGAGACCCAGTACTTC. Translating gives CASSPRREETQYF. V and J are TRBV12-3 or TRBV12-4 and TRBJ2-5; no reliable D call. V lost 6 bases and J 3 bases, leaving 11 bases between the germline ends. This CDR3 contains 13 residues.